Presented here are 15 T cell receptor beta chains from one specimen sequenced in a study of T-cell memory formation after mild COVID-19. Each CDR3 protein is one row after TCRdb ran MiXCR on the 5' RACE reads. The repertoire holds about 110,000 distinct CDR3 sequences, with about an eighth as singletons. Sequenced material: PBMCs or a T cell subset sorted from them (not recorded which). All receptors come from a man aged 18-30 years who had mild COVID-19 (a few samples of this study predate the infection). Cell type and time point are not known.

This clonotype was detected only a few times. The rearrangement links TRBV29-1 to TRBJ2-1, with 8 nucleotides matching TRBD2. Germline CDR1 reads SQVTM; CDR2 reads ANQGSEA. V was pared by 5 bases and J by 6 bases, with 3 bases of the junction left unmatched. The length of the CDR3 is 12 residues. The CDR3 coding sequence is TGCAGCGTTTCGGGGGGGCTCAATGAGCAGTTCTTC. Translating it yields CSVSGGLNEQFF.

This clonotype was recorded a few times. This chain uses TRBV29-1 with TRBJ1-1, with a possible D match to TRBD1 (6 bases). Trimming left V 8 bases short and J 1 base short, with 11 bases between. The CDR3 totals 12 residues. CDR1 and CDR2 (germline): SQVTM, ANQGSEA. CDR3 nucleotide sequence: TGCAGCATCCCCAGGGGGAACACTGAAGCTTTCTTT. This gives the protein CSIPRGNTEAFF.

The chain joins TRBV7-9 to TRBJ2-3, with 8 bases lining up with TRBD1. Germline assignment: CDR1 SEHNR and CDR2 FQNEAQ (reference sequence). The CDR3 runs 17 residues. V lost 5 bases, J lost 3 bases, and 13 bases stayed unmatched. As DNA, the CDR3 is TGTGCCAGCAGCCGAAGCCCAGGGGGCCTAGTGACAGATACGCAGTATTTT. Translation gives CASSRSPGGLVTDTQYF.

This clonotype has just a few counts. The chain is built from TRBV14 and TRBJ2-7, with 7 bases lining up with TRBD1. The V gene's germline CDR1 is SGHDN and CDR2 FVKESK. V gave up 0 bases and J gave up 3 bases; unmatched junction bases: 11. CDR3 length: 17 residues. CDR3 in amino acids: CASSQDQHGTAYYEQYF. The CDR3, as DNA: TGTGCCAGCAGCCAAGACCAACATGGGACAGCCTACTACGAGCAGTACTTC.

This clonotype showed up many times. J is TRBJ2-3 and V is TRBV25-1, with a possible D match to TRBD2 (5 bases). In germline, CDR1 is MGHDK, CDR2 SYGVNS. The CDR3 loop spans 11 amino acids. Between the trimmed V and J ends, which lost 1 base and 13 bases, there was a span of 9 bases. For the CDR3, the DNA is TGTGCCAGCAGTGAATTAAGGCGGGAGTATTTT. Translating gives CASSELRREYF.

The chain links TRBV28 to TRBJ2-6; D call uncertain. Germline lookup yields CDR1 MDHEN and CDR2 SYDVKM. The CDR3 sequence is 15 residues long. Trimming stripped 2 bases from V and 4 bases from J, with 9 bases between. The CDR3 loop reads CASSLLVAGANVLTF. CDR3 coding DNA: TGTGCCAGCAGTTTACTAGTGGCCGGGGCCAACGTCCTGACTTTC.

This chain joins TRBV12-3 or TRBV12-4 and TRBJ2-7; D might be TRBD2 (6 bases). CDR3 length: 13 residues. The V gene lost 0 bases and the J gene lost 6 bases, with 9 bases spanning the gap. Written as DNA, the CDR3 is TGTGCCAGCAGTTTAGCCCTAGCGAGCGAGCAGTACGTC. Amino acids: CASSLALASEQYV.

This clonotype was counted a few times. As DNA, the CDR3 is TGCAGCGTTGAGGCAGGTTGGGGGGAGACCCAGTACTTC. Residues: CSVEAGWGETQYF. The V and J genes are TRBV29-1 and TRBJ2-5; D possibly uses TRBD1 or TRBD2 (5 bases each). The CDR3 is 13 amino acids. Germline loops: CDR1 SQVTM, CDR2 ANQGSEA. The V end was cut by 3 bases, the J end by 5 bases, with 13 bases between.

About this clonotype itself: This may be a read error: a much more frequent sequence differs by one nucleotide. This chain uses TRBV9 with TRBJ2-1; the match to TRBD1 covers 9 bases. Germline V gene lookup returns CDR1 SGDLS and CDR2 YYNGEE. V shed 4 bases, J shed 3 bases, and the junction held 5 bases outside the gene matches. The CDR3 consists of 15 residues. The CDR3 is CASSPRDRVYNEQFF. In nucleotides, the CDR3 is TGTGCCAGCAGCCCCCGGGACAGGGTCTACAATGAGCAGTTCTTC. The variable domain in full, completed from reference TRBV9 and TRBJ2-1, reads DSGVTQTPKHLITATGQRVTLRCSPRSGDLSVYWYQQSLDQGLQFLIQYYNGEERAKGNILERFSAQQFPDLHSELNLSSLELGDSALYFCASSPRDRVYNEQFFGPGTRLTVL.

The V call is TRBV14, the J call TRBJ2-1, with unresolved D. V was shortened by 0 bases and J by 7 bases, with 13 bases between the two germline ends. CDR1 and CDR2 from the germline V gene are SGHDN and FVKESK. The CDR3 loop spans 15 amino acids. The CDR3 bases are TGTGCCAGCAGCCAAGAGGGTTTGGTGTGGAATGAGCAGTTCTTC. Its protein is CASSQEGLVWNEQFF.

The sample holds a few counts of this clonotype. The chain couples TRBV19 to TRBJ1-3; no clear D. Germline V CDR1 and CDR2: LNHDA, SQIVND (reference sequence). This CDR3 is 14 amino acids long. Trimming took off 7 bases at V and 0 bases at J, with 10 bases between the two ends. The CDR3 is CASIAGRSGNTIYF. The CDR3 DNA sequence: TGTGCCAGTATCGCAGGCCGCTCTGGAAACACCATATATTTT. Supplemented by reference TRBV19 and TRBJ1-3, the full variable domain reads DGGITQSPKYLFRKEGQNVTLSCEQNLNHDAMYWYRQDPGQGLRLIYYSQIVNDFQKGDIAEGYSVSREKKESFPLTVTSAQKNPTAFYLCASIAGRSGNTIYFGEGSWLTVV.

V usage is TRBV7-9 and J usage is TRBJ2-3; D remains unclear. Germline loops: CDR1 SEHNR, CDR2 FQNEAQ (reference sequence). V gave up 1 base and J gave up 7 bases, with 9 bases separating them. The CDR3 is 13 amino acids. The CDR3: CASSLVQSYTQYF. The CDR3 DNA reads TGTGCCAGCAGCTTAGTACAGAGCTATACGCAGTATTTT.

The J gene is TRBJ2-3, the V gene TRBV5-6; TRBD1 matches 7 bases. Trimming cost V 0 bases and J 2 bases; bases outside gene matches: 0. The germline gives CDR1 SGHDT, CDR2 YYEEEE. This CDR3 spans 14 amino acids. CDR3 sequence: CASSLEGATDTQYF. The CDR3 nucleotides read TGTGCCAGCAGCTTGGAGGGGGCCACAGATACGCAGTATTTT. The full variable domain, in which reference TRBV5-6 and TRBJ2-3 provide the parts outside the CDR3, is DAGVTQSPTHLIKTRGQQVTLRCSPKSGHDTVSWYQQALGQGPQFIFQYYEEEERQRGNFPDRFSGHQFPNYSSELNVNALLLGDSALYLCASSLEGATDTQYFGPGTRLTVL.

The chain carries TRBV5-1 and TRBJ1-1; 8 bases agree with TRBD1. CDR3 length: 16 residues. After removal of 3 bases from V and 3 bases from J, the junction contained 10 bases not matched to a gene. Germline V lookup: CDR1 SGHRS, CDR2 YFSETQ. For the CDR3, the DNA is TGCGCCAGCAGCTCGGACAGGGAAAAAGGGTACACTGAAGCTTTCTTT. The encoded protein is CASSSDREKGYTEAFF.

This rearrangement joins TRBV20-1 to TRBJ1-5, with 7 bases matching TRBD1. V shed 2 bases and J 7 bases; nucleotides not matched to a gene: 8. Per germline, CDR1 DFQATT and CDR2 SNEGSKA (reference sequence). This CDR3 region has 14 residues. The CDR3 loop reads CSARTGASDQPQHF. DNA for the CDR3: TGCAGTGCTAGAACAGGGGCATCGGACCAGCCCCAGCATTTT.